What follows are 22 T cell receptor beta chains derived from one specimen sequenced in a study of cytomegalovirus exposure and HLA in healthy donors. The PCR used 60 Vbeta and 13 Jbeta primers. Clones were read by immunoSEQ multiplex PCR, and TCRdb kept only the in-frame ones, dropping some. Among about 260,000 clones listed, roughly two thirds were seen once. Sequencing was done on a sample of PBMCs. These receptors came from a female donor in good health and CMV-seronegative.

In its sample, this clone was seen a few times. V usage is TRBV28 and J usage is TRBJ2-5; 7 nucleotides align to TRBD1. The V gene's germline CDR1 is MDHEN and CDR2 SYDVKM. V was pared by 5 bases and J by 5 bases, with 5 bases of the junction left unmatched. CDR3 size: 13 residues. The chain's CDR3 is CASSPTGWETQYF. The CDR3 DNA reads as TGTGCCAGCAGTCCGACAGGGTGGGAGACCCAGTACTTC.

The rearrangement joins TRBV29-1 to TRBJ2-7, with D tentatively TRBD1 (6 bases). V lost 6 bases and J lost 0, with 9 bases in between. From germline, CDR1 is SQVTM and CDR2 ANQGSEA. There are 12 residues in the CDR3. As DNA, the CDR3 is TGCAGCGTGGGGGACAACTCCTACGAGCAGTACTTC. This gives the protein CSVGDNSYEQYF.

This clone appeared a single time. This chain joins TRBV6-1 and TRBJ1-2, with 7 nucleotides matching TRBD1. Germline V gives CDR1 MNHNS, CDR2 SASEGT. The CDR3 is 16 residues long. V lost 0 bases to trimming and J lost 4 bases; unmatched junction nucleotides: 8. The DNA for the CDR3 is TGTGCCAGCAGTGAAGCCCTTGGACAGGCGGTCTATGGCTACACCTTC. This sequence encodes CASSEALGQAVYGYTF.

J is TRBJ2-7 and V is TRBV19; 7 bases align to TRBD2. The CDR3 contains 13 residues. Germline lookup yields CDR1 LNHDA and CDR2 SQIVND (reference sequence). V shed 3 bases, J shed 7 bases, and the junction held 6 bases outside the gene matches. CDR3 sequence (DNA): TGTGCCAGTAGTATTGTGGGAGCGGGGGAGCAGTACTTC. Amino acid sequence: CASSIVGAGEQYF.

The genes are TRBV27 and TRBJ2-3, with D tentatively TRBD1 (6 bases). The CDR3 loop spans 14 amino acids. With 3 bases removed from V and 0 bases from J, the gap between germline ends came to 7 bases. Germline V gene sequence: CDR1 MNHEY, CDR2 SMNVEV (reference sequence). The CDR3 sequence is CASSFRGSTDTQYF. CDR3 sequence (DNA): TGTGCCAGCAGTTTCAGGGGTAGCACAGATACGCAGTATTTT.

As for this clone: At one of its ends the junction is not consistent with the germline gene, which may arise from a read error. The sample contains more than one DNA sequence encoding this CDR3. The chain employs TRBV27 and TRBJ1-2; D may be TRBD1 (6 bases). This CDR3 region has 18 residues. Germline V lookup: CDR1 MNHEY, CDR2 SMNVEV (reference sequence). This CDR3 reads CASSLSVGGQGWNYGYTF. The CDR3 coding sequence is TGCGCCAGCAGTTTATCAGTCGGGGGGCAGGGGTGGAACTATGGCTACACCTTC.

Regarding this clone: Additional DNA sequences in this sample encode the identical CDR3. The V gene is TRBV6-1, the J gene TRBJ1-2; D is perhaps TRBD1 (6 bases). CDR1 and CDR2 (germline): MNHNS, SASEGT. With 3 bases removed from V and 0 bases from J, the gap between germline ends came to 8 bases. The CDR3 runs to 14 residues. As DNA, the CDR3 is TGTGCCAGCAGTGAGGACAGAGCTAACTATGGCTACACCTTC. Protein: CASSEDRANYGYTF.

The V gene is TRBV6-5, the J gene TRBJ1-1, with 7 positions matching TRBD1. Germline values: CDR1 MNHEY, CDR2 SVGAGI. The V gene end was trimmed by 2 bases and the J gene end by 0 bases; junction bases not matched to a gene: 6. This CDR3 is 16 amino acids long. CDR3 in DNA: TGTGCCAGCAGTTACGGCAGGGGGACGGTGAACACTGAAGCTTTCTTT. It translates to CASSYGRGTVNTEAFF.

The chain recombines TRBV7-6 with TRBJ2-1, with 13 bases aligning to TRBD2. J was trimmed by 4 bases and V by 1 base; bases with no gene match: 7. Germline V gene lookup returns CDR1 SGHVS and CDR2 FNYEAQ. The CDR3 covers 18 residues. CDR3 sequence: CASSLGGLAGVRYNEQFF. In nucleotides, the CDR3 is TGTGCCAGCAGCTTAGGAGGACTAGCGGGAGTGAGATACAATGAGCAGTTCTTC.

This chain joins TRBV7-9 and TRBJ2-7, with 11 nucleotides matching TRBD1. The CDR3 is 16 amino acids. V lost 2 bases, J lost 6 bases, and 9 bases stayed unmatched. Per the germline V gene, CDR1 is SEHNR and CDR2 is FQNEAQ (reference sequence). CDR3 sequence: CASSLWGQGVMSEQYF. In DNA, the CDR3 is TGTGCCAGCAGCTTATGGGGACAGGGGGTAATGTCCGAGCAGTACTTC. The whole variable domain, filled in from reference TRBV7-9 and TRBJ2-7, reads DTGVSQNPRHKITKRGQNVTFRCDPISEHNRLYWYRQTLGQGPEFLTYFQNEAQLEKSRLLSDRFSAERPKGSFSTLEIQRTEQGDSAMYLCASSLWGQGVMSEQYFGPGTRLTVT.

As DNA, the CDR3 is TGTGCCAGCAGCCAGGGACTAGCGGGAGTTCGGGAGCAGTTCTTC. As protein: CASSQGLAGVREQFF. V usage is TRBV7-9 and J usage is TRBJ2-1, with TRBD2 matching over 14 bases. Germline loops: CDR1 SEHNR, CDR2 FQNEAQ (reference sequence). J gave up 10 bases and V 5 bases, and 7 bases lay outside the gene matches. CDR3 length: 15 residues.

V usage is TRBV15 and J usage is TRBJ2-1, with D possibly TRBD2 on 7 matching bases. CDR3 length: 18 residues. Trimming left V 4 bases short and J 0 bases short, with 19 bases between. Germline V gives CDR1 LNHNV, CDR2 YYDKDF (reference sequence). The CDR3 reads CATSTKGGGVPSYNEQFF. The CDR3 nucleotides read TGTGCCACCAGCACAAAGGGGGGGGGAGTTCCCTCCTACAATGAGCAGTTCTTC.

The chain joins TRBV4-1 to TRBJ2-7; 7 nucleotides align to TRBD1. V dropped 4 bases and J dropped 3; count of bases not matched to a gene: 9. The CDR3 extends over 15 amino acids. Germline CDR1 MGHRA, CDR2 YSYEKL. CDR3 sequence: CASSPESGQDYEQYF. CDR3 sequence (DNA): TGCGCCAGCAGCCCAGAATCCGGACAGGACTACGAGCAGTACTTC.

This chain links TRBV7-9 with TRBJ2-7; no clear D gene. Deletions cut 2 bases from V and 1 base from J, with 6 bases between. Germline CDR1 SEHNR, CDR2 FQNEAQ (reference sequence). The CDR3 spans 13 residues. CDR3 region: CASSLTDSYEQYF. In nucleotides, the CDR3 is TGTGCCAGCAGCTTAACTGATTCCTACGAGCAGTACTTC.

The chain joins TRBV27 to TRBJ2-2; 9 bases line up with TRBD2. The CDR3 is 15 amino acids. Germline trimming cut 3 bases from V and 4 bases from J; bases unmatched to any gene: 3. Germline lookup yields CDR1 MNHEY and CDR2 SMNVEV (reference sequence). The CDR3 coding sequence is TGTGCCAGCAGTTTTAGCGGGAGAGGCACCGGGGAGCTGTTTTTT. Protein sequence: CASSFSGRGTGELFF.

With regard to this clone: At one end, the junction sequence differs from germline, possibly due to a read error. The CDR3 region is CPGGSTGANVLTF. In nucleotides, the CDR3 is TGCCCAGGGGGCAGCACTGGGGCCAACGTCCTGACTTTC. The chain combines TRBV5-6 with TRBJ2-6, with 8 bases lining up with TRBD1. CDR3 size: 13 residues. Per the germline V gene, CDR1 is SGHDT and CDR2 is YYEEEE.

This rearrangement joins TRBV19 to TRBJ1-3; the match to TRBD1 covers 7 bases. Germline assignment: CDR1 LNHDA and CDR2 SQIVND (reference sequence). The CDR3 is 14 amino acids. J lost 4 bases, V lost 6 bases, and 6 bases had no gene match. The CDR3 protein is CASRQGQPGNTIYF. The DNA of the CDR3 is TGTGCCAGTAGACAGGGACAGCCAGGAAACACCATATATTTT.

The chain recombines TRBV10-3 with TRBJ1-1, with 8 bases aligning to TRBD1. The CDR3 sequence is 15 residues long. The germline V gene has CDR1 ENHRY and CDR2 SYGVKD. V was pared by 4 bases and J by 1 base, with 5 bases of the junction left unmatched. The CDR3 DNA sequence: TGTGCCATCAGTGCTTTAGGGACAGGGAACACTGAAGCTTTCTTT. Protein product: CAISALGTGNTEAFF.

V gene TRBV4-1 combines with J gene TRBJ1-5, with a tentative D call TRBD1 (5 bases). The CDR3 covers 15 residues. The V end was cut by 0 bases, the J end by 2 bases, with 8 bases between. Germline CDR1 is MGHRA and CDR2 is YSYEKL. The CDR3 loop reads CASSQEATGNQPQHF. CDR3 nucleotides: TGCGCCAGCAGCCAAGAAGCGACAGGCAATCAGCCCCAGCATTTT.

This chain connects TRBV18 to TRBJ2-5, with a tentative D call TRBD1 (6 bases). The ends were cut back, 3 bases at V and 2 bases at J, with 10 bases in the middle. The CDR3 contains 14 residues. Germline loops: CDR1 KGHSH, CDR2 LQKENI. This chain's CDR3 is CASSPQGLQETQYF. CDR3 bases: TGTGCCAGCTCACCCCAGGGGCTACAAGAGACCCAGTACTTC.

V is TRBV19 and J is TRBJ1-3; tentative D call: TRBD1 (5 bases). The CDR3 contains 15 residues. Between the trimmed V and J ends, which lost 6 bases and 4 bases, there was a span of 16 bases. CDR1 and CDR2 (germline): LNHDA, SQIVND (reference sequence). The CDR3 reads CASSPGAGVGNTIYF. The CDR3 DNA sequence: TGTGCCAGTAGCCCCGGAGCGGGGGTCGGAAACACCATATATTTT. Drawing the rest from reference TRBV19 and TRBJ1-3, the complete variable domain is DGGITQSPKYLFRKEGQNVTLSCEQNLNHDAMYWYRQDPGQGLRLIYYSQIVNDFQKGDIAEGYSVSREKKESFPLTVTSAQKNPTAFYLCASSPGAGVGNTIYFGEGSWLTVV.

This clone was recorded a few times. The genes are TRBV5-1 and TRBJ2-7, with D maybe TRBD2 (7 bases). The germline V gene encodes CDR1 SGHRS and CDR2 YFSETQ. With 0 bases removed from V and 5 bases from J, the gap between germline ends came to 12 bases. This CDR3 region has 14 residues. CDR3 amino acids: CASSLGGGWDEQYF. Written as DNA, the CDR3 is TGCGCCAGCAGCTTGGGCGGGGGCTGGGACGAGCAGTACTTC.